There are a few counts of the clone carrying this TCR beta chain. Antigen specificity is unknown. This sample was taken from a study of CD4+ T cells in melanoma. Produced via immunoSEQ multiplex PCR; TCRdb's table is partial and in-frame only. The sample carries about 10,000 clones, over 55% recorded once. General study points: Diverse differentiation states were reported for melanoma neoantigen-specific CD4+ T cells. CD8+ T cell, macrophage and B cell function reportedly correlated with neoantigen-specific CD4+ T cells.

This sequence was found in a human donor with melanoma. Source material: cells from a culture (not recorded whether cultured in vitro).

CDR3 nucleotide sequence: TGCGCCAGCAGCTCCCAGCGGGAGGGCGCCTATGGCTACACCTTC. This translates into CASSSQREGAYGYTF. J is TRBJ1-2 and V is TRBV5-1; D not certain. Germline CDR1 is SGHRS and CDR2 is YFSETQ. This CDR3 has 15 amino acids. The ends were cut back, 3 bases at V and 4 bases at J, with 16 bases in the middle.